One and the same sample provided the 22 T cell receptor beta chains below, sequenced in a study of cytomegalovirus exposure and HLA in healthy donors. The assay was immunoSEQ multiplex PCR, and TCRdb's table has in-frame clones only and misses some. The table has 100,000 to 150,000 clones, 90% to 95% seen once; the top ten hold approximately 1.3%. The specimen was PBMCs. All receptors derive from a woman in her late teens or twenties in good health and CMV-seronegative.

The rearrangement uses TRBV2 and TRBJ2-7; maybe TRBD2 (6 bases). CDR3 length equals 14 residues. Trimming took 3 bases from V and 9 from J, leaving 18 bases between them. Looked up from germline, CDR1 is SNHLY and CDR2 is FYNNEI. CDR3 protein: CASSDRDFSMAQYF. The DNA for the CDR3 is TGTGCCAGCAGTGACCGGGACTTCTCAATGGCGCAGTACTTC.

J is TRBJ2-5 and V is TRBV7-2; possible D gene TRBD1, 6 bases. V was pared by 6 bases and J by 9 bases, with 11 bases between. The CDR3 contains 11 residues. Germline CDR1 is SGHTA and CDR2 is FQGNSA. The CDR3 loop reads CASSEGGAQYF. CDR3 nucleotides: TGTGCCAGCAGTGAAGGGGGAGCCCAGTACTTC.

The chain joins TRBV9 to TRBJ2-7; 13 bases map to TRBD2. The CDR3 consists of 17 residues. Germline values: CDR1 SGDLS, CDR2 YYNGEE. Unmatched junction bases numbered 6, after V lost 0 bases and J lost 3 bases. CDR3 DNA: TGTGCCAGCAGCGTAGTCGTTAGGACTAGCGGGGGCTACGAGCAGTACTTC. Its translation: CASSVVVRTSGGYEQYF.

The chain links TRBV5-1 to TRBJ2-2; 9 positions match TRBD1. The CDR3 is made up of 16 amino acids. Germline V CDR1 and CDR2: SGHRS, YFSETQ. V shed 5 bases, J shed 3 bases, and the junction held 8 bases outside the gene matches. In DNA form, the CDR3 reads TGCGCCAGCAGTTCCCCGGACAGGGGCTACACCGGGGAGCTGTTTTTT. This translates into CASSSPDRGYTGELFF.

This chain joins TRBV7-2 and TRBJ1-2, with a possible D match to TRBD1 (6 bases). Germline assignment: CDR1 SGHTA and CDR2 FQGNSA. The CDR3 covers 14 residues. V gave up 2 bases and J gave up 8 bases, with 15 bases separating them. In DNA form, the CDR3 reads TGTGCCAGCAGCTTAAATAACAGGGTGGGGGGCTACACCTTC. The encoded protein is CASSLNNRVGGYTF.

The chain links TRBV4-1 to TRBJ2-1; 8 bases match TRBD2. With V trimmed by 4 bases and J by 0 bases, 5 bases remained unmatched. Germline lookup yields CDR1 MGHRA and CDR2 YSYEKL. This CDR3 is built from 16 residues. CDR3 residues: CASSPTGGPSYNEQFF. CDR3 nucleotide sequence: TGCGCCAGCAGCCCCACGGGGGGGCCCTCCTACAATGAGCAGTTCTTC.

This rearrangement joins TRBV9 to TRBJ1-1; D gene unclear. CDR1 is SGDLS, CDR2 YYNGEE, per germline. The CDR3 covers 14 residues. V was shortened by 0 bases and J by 3 bases, with 9 bases between the two germline ends. The CDR3 nucleotides read TGTGCCAGCAGCGTAGGAGGGAGGGACACTGAAGCTTTCTTT. Protein: CASSVGGRDTEAFF. Variable domain in full (rest from reference TRBV9 and TRBJ1-1): DSGVTQTPKHLITATGQRVTLRCSPRSGDLSVYWYQQSLDQGLQFLIQYYNGEERAKGNILERFSAQQFPDLHSELNLSSLELGDSALYFCASSVGGRDTEAFFGQGTRLTVV.

This clone has a single count. The rearrangement links TRBV10-3 to TRBJ1-5; D possibly corresponds to TRBD1 (6 bases). In germline, CDR1 is ENHRY, CDR2 SYGVKD. The ends were cut back, 0 bases at V and 7 bases at J, with 16 bases in the middle. This CDR3 region has 16 residues. The chain's CDR3 is CAISESRSGVVQPQHF. The CDR3 DNA is TGTGCCATCAGTGAGTCGAGGTCAGGGGTGGTGCAGCCCCAGCATTTT.

V gene TRBV7-9 combines with J gene TRBJ1-2, with D unclear. The germline V gene has CDR1 SEHNR and CDR2 FQNEAQ (reference sequence). Deletions cut 1 base from V and 8 bases from J, with 11 bases between. This CDR3 has 13 amino acids. CDR3 coding DNA: TGTGCCAGCAGCTTAGGGTCCCCCGCGGGCTACACCTTC. It is translated as CASSLGSPAGYTF.

V and J are TRBV14 and TRBJ2-7; 7 nucleotides line up with TRBD1. J gave up 2 bases and V 5 bases, and 15 bases lay outside the gene matches. Per the germline V gene, CDR1 is SGHDN and CDR2 is FVKESK. The CDR3 consists of 17 residues. In nucleotides, the CDR3 is TGTGCCAGCAGCACTCGACTCGGGACAGATTTTACCTACGAGCAGTACTTC. It encodes CASSTRLGTDFTYEQYF.

CDR3 protein: CASSAGQGQETQYF. CDR3 DNA sequence: TGTGCCAGCAGTGCCGGACAGGGCCAAGAGACCCAGTACTTC. V and J are TRBV25-1 and TRBJ2-5; 8 bases are shared with TRBD1. CDR1 is MGHDK, CDR2 SYGVNS, per germline. The CDR3 runs 14 residues. Trimming at V came to 4 bases and at J to 1 base, leaving 2 bases not matched to a gene.

The chain combines TRBV6-1 with TRBJ1-3, with a tentative D call TRBD1 (5 bases). V was pared by 2 bases and J by 0 bases, with 14 bases between. The CDR3 consists of 17 residues. Germline V gene sequence: CDR1 MNHNS, CDR2 SASEGT. The chain's CDR3 is CASSEWAGPNSGNTIYF. For the CDR3, the DNA is TGTGCCAGCAGTGAATGGGCAGGGCCGAACTCTGGAAACACCATATATTTT.

This sequence joins TRBV5-1 and TRBJ2-1; possible D gene TRBD2, 5 bases. This CDR3 has 15 amino acids. V was shortened by 0 bases and J by 3 bases, with 10 bases between the two germline ends. Germline V gene lookup returns CDR1 SGHRS and CDR2 YFSETQ. The CDR3 sequence: CASSLVSGHYNEQFF. The CDR3, as DNA: TGCGCCAGCAGCTTGGTCAGCGGCCACTACAATGAGCAGTTCTTC.

The rearrangement uses TRBV9 and TRBJ1-4; the match to TRBD1 covers 7 bases. J was trimmed by 0 bases and V by 2 bases; bases with no gene match: 10. The CDR3 spans 18 residues. Germline CDR1 SGDLS, CDR2 YYNGEE. The CDR3 here is CASSVTGQSFATNEKLFF. The CDR3 coding sequence is TGTGCCAGCAGCGTTACGGGACAGAGCTTTGCAACTAATGAAAAACTGTTTTTT.

The chain is built from TRBV7-3 and TRBJ1-1; D is unclear. Deletions cut 5 bases from V and 4 bases from J, with 14 bases between. This CDR3 region has 14 residues. Germline V gene sequence: CDR1 SGHTA, CDR2 FQGTGA. The CDR3 here is CASSRGWESTEAFF. In DNA form, the CDR3 reads TGTGCCAGCAGCCGTGGGTGGGAGAGCACTGAAGCTTTCTTT.

This clone has a handful of counts. The CDR3 reads CASRGGGPNSPLHF. In nucleotides, the CDR3 is TGTGCCAGCCGGGGTGGAGGCCCTAATTCACCCCTCCACTTT. The gene calls are TRBV2 and TRBJ1-6; D is uncertain. Germline V CDR1 and CDR2: SNHLY, FYNNEI. Trimming removed 8 bases at V and 6 bases at J, with 14 bases between. The CDR3 extends over 14 amino acids.

This chain connects TRBV5-4 to TRBJ2-7, with 10 bases that match TRBD2. The junction had 10 bases not matched to a gene; V was cut back by 7 bases and J by 6 bases. Germline loops: CDR1 SGHNT, CDR2 YYREEE (reference sequence). The CDR3 contains 14 residues. Here the CDR3 DNA reads TGTGCCAGCGAGTCTAGCGGGAGACGGACCGAGCAGTACTTC. Amino acid sequence: CASESSGRRTEQYF.

This sequence joins TRBV9 and TRBJ2-1; D is possibly TRBD1 (7 bases). This CDR3 comprises 17 residues. Germline V gene lookup returns CDR1 SGDLS and CDR2 YYNGEE. V lost 4 bases, J lost 7 bases, and 24 bases lay in between. CDR3 protein: CASSPRRGQTDPNEQFF. CDR3 in DNA: TGTGCCAGCAGCCCCCGGAGGGGACAGACGGACCCTAATGAGCAGTTCTTC. Looking up the rest from reference TRBV9 and TRBJ2-1 gives the full variable domain: DSGVTQTPKHLITATGQRVTLRCSPRSGDLSVYWYQQSLDQGLQFLIQYYNGEERAKGNILERFSAQQFPDLHSELNLSSLELGDSALYFCASSPRRGQTDPNEQFFGPGTRLTVL.

The V gene is TRBV10-3, the J gene TRBJ2-7, with 9 nucleotides matching TRBD1. The CDR3 contains 18 residues. Germline CDR1 and CDR2: ENHRY and SYGVKD. With V trimmed by 5 bases and J by 4 bases, 18 bases remained unmatched. The CDR3 spells CAISSKSPGQGDRYEQYF. CDR3 DNA: TGTGCCATCAGTTCTAAGTCACCGGGACAGGGAGACCGGTACGAGCAGTACTTC.

The chain is built from TRBV27 and TRBJ1-1; D perhaps matches TRBD1 (5 bases). There are 13 residues in the CDR3. CDR1 and CDR2 from the germline V gene are MNHEY and SMNVEV (reference sequence). V shed 2 bases and J shed 4 bases, with 8 bases lying between them. CDR3 DNA sequence: TGTGCCAGCAGTTTAAGCAGGGCCACTGAAGCTTTCTTT. It encodes CASSLSRATEAFF.

This sequence joins TRBV19 and TRBJ1-1; unclear D gene. Per germline, CDR1 LNHDA and CDR2 SQIVND (reference sequence). This CDR3 has 13 amino acids. V was cut by 2 bases and J by 5 bases, with 9 bases left in between. In DNA, the CDR3 is TGTGCCAGTAGTATATCGCAGGATACTGAAGCTTTCTTT. Translating gives CASSISQDTEAFF.

This chain uses TRBV30 with TRBJ1-4; D perhaps matches TRBD1 (5 bases). Germline loops: CDR1 GTSNPN, CDR2 SVGIG (reference sequence). The CDR3 consists of 12 residues. V was shortened by 2 bases and J by 8 bases, with 9 bases between the two germline ends. CDR3 amino acids: CAWSRGTEKLFF. The CDR3 nucleotides are TGTGCCTGGAGTAGGGGCACAGAAAAACTGTTTTTT. Full variable domain (missing parts from reference TRBV30 and TRBJ1-4): SQTIHQWPATLVQPVGSPLSLECTVEGTSNPNLYWYRQAAGRGLQLLFYSVGIGQISSEVPQNLSASRPQDRQFILSSKKLLLSDSGFYLCAWSRGTEKLFFGSGTQLSVL.